A single sample gave rise to the 3 T cell receptor beta chains below, sequenced in a study of blood T cell repertoires in COVID-19. Using immunoSEQ multiplex PCR, the repertoire was profiled, and TCRdb retains in-frame clones only, with some absent. In the table there are hundreds of thousands of clones, about 87% of which are singletons. The sequencing input was PBMCs or T cells enriched from blood (not recorded which). The receptor source for this set is a man aged 30-40 years who had recovered from COVID-19.

The chain employs TRBV10-3 and TRBJ1-5; D not certain. CDR1 ENHRY and CDR2 SYGVKD come from the germline V gene. With 2 bases removed from V and 4 bases from J, the gap between germline ends came to 9 bases. The CDR3 totals 14 residues. Here the CDR3 DNA reads TGTGCCATCAGTGAGGGTGGAGGGAATCAGCCCCAGCATTTT. This encodes CAISEGGGNQPQHF.

The chain links TRBV29-1 to TRBJ1-3; no reliable D call. Between the trimmed V and J ends, which lost 7 bases and 4 bases, there was a span of 17 bases. Germline assignment: CDR1 SQVTM and CDR2 ANQGSEA. The CDR3 loop spans 14 amino acids. The CDR3, as DNA: TGCAGCGCGAAAAGGACTTCGGGGGGAAACACCATATATTTT. It yields the protein CSAKRTSGGNTIYF.

The chain couples TRBV15 to TRBJ2-5, with 11 bases lining up with TRBD1. Germline V CDR1 and CDR2: LNHNV, YYDKDF (reference sequence). V lost 0 bases and J lost 4; bases outside the gene matches: 1. The CDR3 extends over 15 amino acids. The CDR3 nucleotides are TGTGCCACCAGCAGAGAGGACAGGGGGCGAGAGACCCAGTACTTC. Translating gives CATSREDRGRETQYF. The full variable domain, in which reference TRBV15 and TRBJ2-5 provide the parts outside the CDR3, is DAMVIQNPRYQVTQFGKPVTLSCSQTLNHNVMYWYQQKSSQAPKLLFHYYDKDFNNEADTPDNFQSRRPNTSFCFLDIRSPGLGDTAMYLCATSREDRGRETQYFGPGTRLLVL.